This T cell receptor (beta chain) was captured in a study of blood T cell repertoires in COVID-19. Membership in each cohort depended on participant-reported clinical history. Recovered participants had two consecutive negative NP/OP PCR tests, healthcare professional clearance, or symptom resolution. The CDR3 is made up of 14 amino acids. Germline-derived CDR1 and CDR2 are SGHRS and YFSETQ. The V end lost 0 bases, the J end lost 1 base, and 7 bases lay between the germline ends. The table came from immunoSEQ multiplex PCR; TCRdb's copy has only in-frame clones and leaves some out. The sample has some 350,000 clones, 80% to 90% seen once. This clone was seen only once.

Sequencing was done on a sample of PBMCs or T cells enriched from blood (not recorded which). This sequence was found in a man aged 18 to 30 who had recovered from COVID-19. The chain couples TRBV5-1 to TRBJ1-2; D unclear. CDR3 DNA sequence: TGCGCCAGCAGCTTGGCGTCAGATAACTATGGCTACACCTTC. Translating it yields CASSLASDNYGYTF.